These T cell receptor beta chains were read from a single sample in a study of shared clonotypes between healthy human individuals. TCRdb's copy holds only in-frame clones and misses some; the assay was immunoSEQ multiplex PCR. Counted here are approximately 2,000,000 clones, about nine tenths occurring once; the ten biggest clones make up 0.37%. Source material: naive CD4+ T cells from PBMCs. The receptors here all came from a man aged 18 to 30 in good health. Some clones in this sample may be carry-over from other donors' samples. Each CDR3 is given with its conserved first and last residue. A D gene is named only where the DNA matches it firmly. Clone size is shown for a subset of rows, as once, few, many or a class of expanded clone.

clone size: -
D gene: -
V gene: TRBV5-1
J gene: TRBJ2-5
CDR3 protein: CATSDSQETQYF
CDR3 DNA: TGCGCTACTTCGGACAGCCAAGAGACCCAGTACTTC

clone size: -
D gene: TRBD1
V gene: TRBV7-6
J gene: TRBJ1-1
CDR3 protein: CASSLGGQGTTEAFF
CDR3 DNA: TGTGCCAGCAGCTTAGGGGGACAGGGAACGACTGAAGCTTTCTTT

clone size: -
D gene: -
V gene: TRBV27
J gene: TRBJ2-7
CDR3 protein: CASSPRPQGRSYEQYF
CDR3 DNA: TGTGCCAGCAGTCCAAGGCCTCAGGGAAGGTCATACGAGCAGTACTTC

clone size: -
D gene: -
V gene: TRBV6-5
J gene: TRBJ1-4
CDR3 protein: CASSYRFRGNNEKLFF
CDR3 DNA: TGTGCCAGCAGTTACCGTTTTCGAGGAAATAATGAAAAACTGTTTTTT

clone size: -
D gene: -
V gene: TRBV6-6
J gene: TRBJ1-2
CDR3 protein: CASSSTDSRYGYTF
CDR3 DNA: TGTGCCAGCAGTTCGACGGACAGTCGGTATGGCTACACCTTC

clone size: -
D gene: TRBD1
V gene: TRBV5-1
J gene: TRBJ1-2
CDR3 protein: CASSLMGQGQSYGYTF
CDR3 DNA: TGCGCCAGCAGCTTGATGGGACAGGGACAGAGTTATGGCTACACCTTC

clone size: -
D gene: -
V gene: TRBV29-1
J gene: TRBJ1-4
CDR3 protein: CSVEAGRPYEKLFF
CDR3 DNA: TGCAGCGTTGAAGCTGGGAGGCCCTATGAAAAACTGTTTTTT

clone size: once
D gene: TRBD1
V gene: TRBV6-6
J gene: TRBJ2-7
CDR3 protein: CASSYWTGTGGYEQYF
CDR3 DNA: TGTGCCAGCAGTTACTGGACCGGGACAGGGGGCTACGAGCAGTACTTC

clone size: -
D gene: TRBD1
V gene: TRBV6-6
J gene: TRBJ1-5
CDR3 protein: CASRPGQSSNQPQHF
CDR3 DNA: TGTGCCAGCAGGCCGGGACAGAGTAGCAATCAGCCCCAGCATTTT

clone size: -
D gene: -
V gene: TRBV4-1
J gene: TRBJ2-2
CDR3 protein: CASSQVRGELFF
CDR3 DNA: TGCGCCAGCAGCCAAGTTAGAGGGGAGCTGTTTTTT

clone size: -
D gene: -
V gene: TRBV7-7
J gene: TRBJ2-5
CDR3 protein: CASSLGIFQETQYF
CDR3 DNA: TGTGCCAGCAGCTTAGGCATCTTCCAAGAGACCCAGTACTTC

clone size: few
D gene: TRBD1
V gene: TRBV5-4
J gene: TRBJ1-2
CDR3 protein: CASSIRQGGYGYTF
CDR3 DNA: TGTGCCAGCAGCATCAGACAGGGGGGCTATGGCTACACCTTC

clone size: -
D gene: -
V gene: TRBV6-5
J gene: TRBJ2-3
CDR3 protein: CASSYSGPRTDTQYF
CDR3 DNA: TGTGCCAGCAGTTACTCGGGACCCAGGACAGATACGCAGTATTTT

clone size: -
D gene: -
V gene: TRBV6-5
J gene: TRBJ2-1
CDR3 protein: CASSYSPAYNEQFF
CDR3 DNA: TGTGCCAGCAGTTACTCGCCGGCGTACAATGAGCAGTTCTTC

clone size: -
D gene: -
V gene: TRBV6-4
J gene: TRBJ1-2
CDR3 protein: CATRRGFKNYGYTF
CDR3 DNA: TGTGCCACCCGGCGGGGGTTTAAGAACTATGGCTACACCTTC

clone size: -
D gene: -
V gene: TRBV7-2
J gene: TRBJ1-6
CDR3 protein: CASSSEDGSPLHF
CDR3 DNA: TGTGCCAGCAGCTCAGAAGACGGTTCACCCCTCCACTTT

clone size: -
D gene: -
V gene: TRBV19
J gene: TRBJ2-5
CDR3 protein: CASSIGIVQETQYF
CDR3 DNA: TGTGCCAGTAGTATAGGGATAGTACAAGAGACCCAGTACTTC

clone size: -
D gene: TRBD1
V gene: TRBV6-1
J gene: TRBJ2-3
CDR3 protein: CASSGRDRGFHTAGTQYF
CDR3 DNA: TGTGCCAGCAGTGGACGGGACAGGGGATTTCACACCGCCGGTACGCAGTATTTT

clone size: -
D gene: -
V gene: TRBV5-1
J gene: TRBJ2-1
CDR3 protein: CASSLTHQSASYNEQFF
CDR3 DNA: TGCGCCAGCAGCTTGACCCATCAGTCGGCCTCCTACAATGAGCAGTTCTTC

clone size: -
D gene: -
V gene: TRBV5-4
J gene: TRBJ1-1
CDR3 protein: CASTMGASRRTEAFF
CDR3 DNA: TGTGCCAGCACCATGGGGGCGTCAAGGAGGACTGAAGCTTTCTTT

clone size: -
D gene: -
V gene: TRBV5-1
J gene: TRBJ2-3
CDR3 protein: CASSLATETFKYADTQYF
CDR3 DNA: TGCGCCAGCAGCTTAGCAACGGAGACTTTCAAGTATGCAGATACGCAGTATTTT

clone size: -
D gene: -
V gene: TRBV30
J gene: TRBJ2-3
CDR3 protein: CAWTPAGETDTQYF
CDR3 DNA: TGTGCCTGGACCCCGGCCGGGGAGACAGATACGCAGTATTTT

clone size: -
D gene: -
V gene: TRBV28
J gene: TRBJ1-5
CDR3 protein: CASSLGPIQPQHF
CDR3 DNA: TGTGCCAGCAGTTTGGGGCCGATTCAGCCCCAGCATTTT

clone size: -
D gene: -
V gene: TRBV30
J gene: TRBJ2-7
CDR3 protein: CAWSEVNRQYF
CDR3 DNA: TGTGCCTGGAGTGAGGTCAACCGGCAGTACTTC

clone size: -
D gene: TRBD2
V gene: TRBV6-6
J gene: TRBJ2-1
CDR3 protein: CASRPSGVYYNEQFF
CDR3 DNA: TGTGCCAGCAGGCCAAGCGGGGTCTACTACAATGAGCAGTTCTTC

clone size: once
D gene: -
V gene: TRBV5-1
J gene: TRBJ2-5
CDR3 protein: CASSVLSGEETQYF
CDR3 DNA: TGCGCCAGCAGCGTCTTATCAGGGGAAGAGACCCAGTACTTC

clone size: many
D gene: TRBD1
V gene: TRBV13
J gene: TRBJ1-2
CDR3 protein: CASSQRGRGGYTF
CDR3 DNA: TGTGCCAGCAGTCAAAGGGGGCGGGGTGGCTACACCTTC

clone size: -
D gene: TRBD1
V gene: TRBV5-1
J gene: TRBJ1-5
CDR3 protein: CASSPDPQGEGNQPQHF
CDR3 DNA: TGCGCCAGCAGCCCGGATCCTCAGGGGGAAGGGAATCAGCCCCAGCATTTT